This paragraph covers one T cell receptor (beta chain) sequence. Its matching antigen is unknown. CDR1 is SGHRS and CDR2 is YFSETQ in the germline V gene. There are 15 residues in the CDR3. V was shortened by 1 base and J by 4 bases, with 12 bases between the two germline ends. The sample belongs to a study of blood T cells in healthy people across ages. Study-wide results and limits: PBMCs went unsorted, and a conclusive naive versus antigen-experienced comparison was therefore prevented. As naive T cell percentage varied, TCR beta diversity correlated strongly with it. Researchers judged that diversity estimates from one million T cells fell short of true values.

Sample-barcoded 5' priming and a J-beta primer mix drove a second PCR of about 7 to 11 cycles. MiXCR, applied by TCRdb to the 5' RACE reads, yields one record per CDR3 protein. The profile shows around 1.5 million distinct CDR3 sequences, about 31% of them singletons. Total RNA, at least 6 micrograms per sample, was extracted from PBMCs. The sequenced sample consisted of blood. The sequence was collected from a young woman in good health. The chain couples TRBV5-1 to TRBJ2-1, with D perhaps matching TRBD2 (5 bases). The CDR3 sequence: CASSLIGLVYNEQFF. Here the CDR3 DNA reads TGCGCCAGCAGCTTGATCGGACTCGTATACAATGAGCAGTTCTTC.